These 13 T cell receptor beta chains were all obtained from the same sample, sequenced in a study of siplizumab effects on memory and regulatory T cells. The repertoire was sequenced with immunoSEQ multiplex PCR; TCRdb's copy has only in-frame clones and lacks some. In the table there are about 100,000 clones, 80% to 95% of which are singletons. The specimen was CD4+ T cells sorted from blood. These receptor sequences come from a human donor in good health. Some clones in this sample may be carry-over from other donors' samples.

The CDR3 nucleotides read TGTGCCACCAGCAGAGAGGTCGCGGGAGTGGGCGCAGATACGCAGTATTTT. The encoded protein is CATSREVAGVGADTQYF. The rearrangement uses TRBV15 and TRBJ2-3, with 7 bases matching TRBD2. The CDR3 runs 17 residues. After removal of 0 bases from V and 4 bases from J, the junction contained 10 bases not matched to a gene. CDR1 and CDR2 from the germline V gene are LNHNV and YYDKDF (reference sequence).

The table lists this clone with a count of one. The chain joins TRBV11-2 to TRBJ1-1; the D gene is possibly TRBD1 (5 bases). Per germline, CDR1 SGHAT and CDR2 FQNNGV. Between the trimmed V and J ends, which lost 4 bases and 4 bases, there was a span of 13 bases. The CDR3 consists of 14 residues. Here the CDR3 reads CASSSLGTGTEAFF. As DNA, the CDR3 is TGTGCCAGCAGCTCCTTGGGGACGGGCACTGAAGCTTTCTTT.

The V gene is TRBV28, the J gene TRBJ2-1; D is perhaps TRBD2 (6 bases). The CDR3 sequence is 12 residues long. The V end was cut by 2 bases, the J end by 11 bases, with 10 bases between. Per the germline V gene, CDR1 is MDHEN and CDR2 is SYDVKM. In nucleotides, the CDR3 is TGTGCCAGCAGTTTAGGTTGGACTAAGCAGTTCTTC. Encoded protein: CASSLGWTKQFF.

V usage is TRBV19 and J usage is TRBJ2-2, with D possibly called TRBD1 or TRBD2 (7 bases each). Trimming cost V 3 bases and J 5 bases, with 28 bases left between them. The germline gives CDR1 LNHDA, CDR2 SQIVND (reference sequence). The CDR3 contains 20 residues. The CDR3 sequence: CASSITDRATPRGVTGELFF. The DNA of the CDR3 is TGTGCCAGTAGTATCACCGACAGGGCGACGCCCCGGGGGGTGACCGGGGAGCTGTTTTTT.

The V call is TRBV5-1, the J call TRBJ2-1; D not resolved. CDR1 is SGHRS, CDR2 YFSETQ, per germline. Trimming pared 4 bases from V and 0 bases from J, leaving 20 bases between. The CDR3 loop spans 18 amino acids. CDR3 DNA: TGCGCCAGCAGCCAAACAATTTTGGCGATGGGCTCCTACAATGAGCAGTTCTTC. This sequence encodes CASSQTILAMGSYNEQFF.

The chain employs TRBV7-3 and TRBJ2-1; D not resolved. The CDR3 consists of 14 residues. Germline V gives CDR1 SGHTA, CDR2 FQGTGA. The ends were cut back, 2 bases at V and 8 bases at J, with 13 bases in the middle. The CDR3 is CASSLGPDLDEQFF. The CDR3 DNA sequence: TGTGCCAGCAGCTTAGGGCCGGACCTCGATGAGCAGTTCTTC.

The genes are TRBV27 and TRBJ1-5, with a tentative D call TRBD1 (5 bases). Trimming removed 2 bases at V and 1 base at J, with 12 bases between. Germline CDR1 reads MNHEY; CDR2 reads SMNVEV (reference sequence). CDR3 size: 16 residues. CDR3 coding DNA: TGTGCCAGCAGTTTAGGCGGGGGGTGGAGCAATCAGCCCCAGCATTTT. It encodes CASSLGGGWSNQPQHF.

The J gene is TRBJ2-5, the V gene TRBV5-4; the D gene is possibly TRBD2 (5 bases). This CDR3 is 14 amino acids long. V lost 4 bases, J lost 1 base, and 11 bases lay in between. CDR1 and CDR2 from the germline V gene are SGHNT and YYREEE (reference sequence). CDR3: CASSPKDFQETQYF. CDR3 coding DNA: TGTGCCAGCAGCCCGAAGGACTTCCAAGAGACCCAGTACTTC.

Comment on this clone: A read error may produce the germline difference seen at one junction end. J is TRBJ2-7 and V is TRBV7-7; D not certain. Germline assignment: CDR1 SSHAT and CDR2 FNYEAQ (reference sequence). The length of the CDR3 is 13 residues. DNA of the CDR3: TGTGCTAGCAGCTCGACCGACGGTTACGAGCAGTACTTC. It codes for CASSSTDGYEQYF.

V is TRBV18 and J is TRBJ2-3; TRBD2 matches at 7 bases. Germline CDR1 KGHSH, CDR2 LQKENI. The length of the CDR3 is 13 residues. V lost 8 bases to trimming and J lost 8 bases; unmatched junction nucleotides: 10. The CDR3 nucleotides read TGTGCCAGCCCCATCGGGACTAAGGGTACGCAGTATTTT. It yields the protein CASPIGTKGTQYF.

The chain employs TRBV28 and TRBJ2-1; TRBD2 matches at 12 bases. This CDR3 region has 13 residues. Germline CDR1 and CDR2: MDHEN and SYDVKM. The junction had 6 bases not matched to a gene; V was cut back by 8 bases and J by 10 bases. The CDR3 region is CASATSGRGEQFF. The DNA for the CDR3 is TGTGCCAGCGCGACTAGCGGGAGAGGAGAGCAGTTCTTC.

This sequence joins TRBV16 and TRBJ1-4, with D unresolved. Germline V gene sequence: CDR1 KGHSY, CDR2 FQNENV. The CDR3 has 13 residues. The V end was cut by 4 bases, the J end by 3 bases, with 6 bases between. This CDR3 is CASSPGSNEKLFF. The CDR3 region has the DNA TGTGCCAGCAGCCCGGGTTCTAATGAAAAACTGTTTTTT.

J is TRBJ2-1 and V is TRBV7-9; 7 bases fit TRBD2. The V segment lost 5 bases and the J segment 10 bases; nucleotides outside the gene matches: 11. The CDR3 is 14 amino acids. In germline, CDR1 is SEHNR, CDR2 FQNEAQ (reference sequence). The CDR3 loop is CASSLNGGFEEQFF. CDR3 sequence (DNA): TGTGCCAGCAGCCTCAACGGGGGGTTCGAAGAGCAGTTCTTC.